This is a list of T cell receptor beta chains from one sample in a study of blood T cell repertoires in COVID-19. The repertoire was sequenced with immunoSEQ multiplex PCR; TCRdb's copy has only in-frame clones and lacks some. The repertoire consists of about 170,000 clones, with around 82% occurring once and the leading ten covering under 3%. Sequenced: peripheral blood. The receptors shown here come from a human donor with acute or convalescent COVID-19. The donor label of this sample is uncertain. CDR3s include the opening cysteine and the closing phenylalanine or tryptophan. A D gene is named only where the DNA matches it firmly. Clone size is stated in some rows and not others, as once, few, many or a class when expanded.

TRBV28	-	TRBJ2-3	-	CASRRTLSTDTQYF	TGTGCCAGCAGGCGGACACTAAGCACAGATACGCAGTATTTT
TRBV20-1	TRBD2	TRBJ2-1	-	CSASGSSGGSSYNEQFF	TGCAGTGCTAGTGGTTCTAGCGGGGGCAGCTCCTACAATGAGCAGTTCTTC
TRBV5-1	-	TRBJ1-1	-	CASSSDSLNTEAFF	TGCGCCAGCAGCTCGGACAGTTTAAACACTGAAGCTTTCTTT
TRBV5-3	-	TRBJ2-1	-	CARFRGAHYNEQFF	TGTGCCAGATTCCGGGGGGCCCATTACAATGAGCAGTTCTTC
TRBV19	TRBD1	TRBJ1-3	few	CASSSSGQWVSGNTIYF	TGTGCCAGTAGTTCATCGGGACAGTGGGTATCTGGAAACACCATATATTTT
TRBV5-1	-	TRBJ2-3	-	CASSLGSFTDTQYF	TGCGCCAGCAGCTTGGGTAGCTTCACAGATACGCAGTATTTT
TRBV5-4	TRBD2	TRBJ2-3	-	CASRRKGTSGKFGTDTQYF	TGTGCCAGCAGACGGAAGGGGACTAGCGGGAAATTTGGCACAGATACGCAGTATTTT
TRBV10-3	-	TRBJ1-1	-	CAISDLRGGTEAFF	TGTGCCATCAGTGACCTCAGAGGGGGCACTGAAGCTTTCTTT
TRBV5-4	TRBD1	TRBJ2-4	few	CASSLGTGWTKNIQYF	TGTGCCAGCAGCTTGGGGACAGGTTGGACCAAAAACATTCAGTACTTC
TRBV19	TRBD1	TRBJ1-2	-	CASSPRQGSNYGYTF	TGTGCCAGTAGTCCCCGACAGGGGTCTAACTATGGCTACACCTTC
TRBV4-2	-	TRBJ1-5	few	CASSQEPGDQPQHF	TGTGCCAGCAGCCAAGAACCGGGAGATCAGCCCCAGCATTTT
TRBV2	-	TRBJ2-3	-	CASRRSGQSTDTQYF	TGTGCCAGCAGGCGGAGCGGGCAAAGCACAGATACGCAGTATTTT
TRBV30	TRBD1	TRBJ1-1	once	CAWRGQGPTGYTEAFF	TGTGCCTGGCGAGGACAGGGTCCGACAGGATACACTGAAGCTTTCTTT
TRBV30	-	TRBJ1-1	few	CAWSDRREEAFF	TGTGCCTGGAGTGACAGGAGAGAAGAAGCTTTCTTT
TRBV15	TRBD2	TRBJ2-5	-	CATSRALGGWETQYF	TGTGCCACCAGCAGAGCCTTGGGGGGGTGGGAGACCCAGTACTTC
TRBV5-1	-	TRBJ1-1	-	CASSLRETVNTEAFF	TGCGCCAGCAGCTTGCGGGAGACAGTGAACACTGAAGCTTTCTTT
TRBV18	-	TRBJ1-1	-	CASSPPSVNTEAFF	TGTGCCAGCTCACCACCCTCAGTGAACACTGAAGCTTTCTTT
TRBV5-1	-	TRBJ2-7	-	CASSLTVTSYEQYF	TGCGCCAGCAGCTTAACAGTTACGTCCTACGAGCAGTACTTC
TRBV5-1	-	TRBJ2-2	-	CASSDLTRGSDTGELFF	TGCGCCAGCAGCGACCTTACCCGGGGGTCGGACACCGGGGAGCTGTTTTTT
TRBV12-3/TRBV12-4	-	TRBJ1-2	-	CASSFGSHGVTF	TGTGCCAGCAGTTTCGGGTCCCATGGAGTCACCTTC
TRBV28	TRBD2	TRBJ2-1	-	CASSELLAVAYNEQFF	TGTGCCAGCAGTGAGTTGCTAGCGGTCGCCTACAATGAGCAGTTCTTC
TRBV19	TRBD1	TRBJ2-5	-	CASSHPRQGDQETQYF	TGTGCCAGTAGTCACCCGAGACAGGGGGACCAAGAGACCCAGTACTTC
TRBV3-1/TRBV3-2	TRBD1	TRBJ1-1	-	CASSPVDLTGRTEAFF	TGTGCCAGCAGCCCTGTCGACTTGACAGGGAGGACTGAAGCTTTCTTT
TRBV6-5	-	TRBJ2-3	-	CASQGNTDTQYF	TGTGCCTCCCAGGGAAACACAGATACGCAGTATTTT
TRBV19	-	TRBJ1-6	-	CASSMGGGGGTSPLHF	TGTGCCAGTAGTATGGGGGGGGGTGGCGGAACCTCACCCCTCCACTTT
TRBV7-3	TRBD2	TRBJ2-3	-	CASSSLAVTDTQYF	TGTGCCAGCAGCTCTCTAGCGGTCACAGATACGCAGTATTTT
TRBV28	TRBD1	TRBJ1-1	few	CASRPGTGGSEAFF	TGTGCCAGCAGACCTGGGACAGGCGGCTCTGAAGCTTTCTTT
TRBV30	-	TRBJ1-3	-	CAWSRQSSGNTIYF	TGTGCCTGGAGTAGACAGAGCTCTGGAAACACCATATATTTT
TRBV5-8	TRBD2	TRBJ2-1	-	CASSRGLAGGLWNEQFF	TGTGCCAGCAGCAGGGGACTAGCGGGAGGTCTGTGGAATGAGCAGTTCTTC
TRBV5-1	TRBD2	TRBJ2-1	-	CASSLAGGDNEQFF	TGCGCCAGCAGCTTAGCGGGAGGGGACAATGAGCAGTTCTTC
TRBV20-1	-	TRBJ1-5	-	CSARVTGPQHF	TGCAGTGCTAGAGTTACGGGGCCCCAGCATTTT